Given below is one TCR beta chain in context. This entry comes from a study of blood T cell repertoires in COVID-19. Study-level information: COVID-19 samples from acute and convalescent phases originated in the United States, Italy and Spain. From T cells, B-cell-depleted T cells, or PBMCs came the material, which was cDNA or gDNA.

The CDR3 sequence is 15 residues long. V lost 6 bases to trimming and J lost 3 bases, with 15 bases between them. Germline values: CDR1 MNHEY, CDR2 SVGAGI. The repertoire was sequenced with immunoSEQ multiplex PCR; TCRdb's copy has only in-frame clones and lacks some. The sample consists of about 270,000 clones, around nine tenths of them appearing once. The sequence was obtained from a woman in her sixties who had recovered from COVID-19. V gene TRBV6-5 combines with J gene TRBJ1-5; TRBD1 is a possible D gene (6 bases). Input material: peripheral blood. The CDR3 region has the DNA TGTGCCAGCAGCTCAGACAGGTTTCCCAATCAGCCCCAGCATTTT. This encodes CASSSDRFPNQPQHF.